The following is a TCR beta chain sequence with its context. Its antigen is undetermined. The sample originates from a study of blood T cells in healthy people across ages. Study-wide results and caveats: Fewer expanded clones and more diversity marked long-lived versus aged donors.

Trimming took off 6 bases at V and 5 bases at J, with 17 bases between the two ends. The CDR3 covers 14 residues. CDR1 and CDR2 (germline): DFQATT, SNEGSKA (reference sequence). Using a J-beta primer mix together with a sample-barcoded 5' primer, a second PCR was run for about 7 to 12 cycles. TCRdb itself ran the 5' RACE reads through MiXCR, one entry per CDR3 protein. The table includes hundreds of thousands of distinct CDR3 sequences, 55% to 70% detected once. The sequencing input was blood. The receptor was derived from a man aged 30-40 years in good health. V usage is TRBV20-1 and J usage is TRBJ1-5; D is perhaps TRBD1 (5 bases). This CDR3 is CSAAGGGRDQPQHF. CDR3 nucleotide sequence: TGCAGTGCCGCAGGCGGGGGAAGGGATCAGCCCCAGCATTTT.